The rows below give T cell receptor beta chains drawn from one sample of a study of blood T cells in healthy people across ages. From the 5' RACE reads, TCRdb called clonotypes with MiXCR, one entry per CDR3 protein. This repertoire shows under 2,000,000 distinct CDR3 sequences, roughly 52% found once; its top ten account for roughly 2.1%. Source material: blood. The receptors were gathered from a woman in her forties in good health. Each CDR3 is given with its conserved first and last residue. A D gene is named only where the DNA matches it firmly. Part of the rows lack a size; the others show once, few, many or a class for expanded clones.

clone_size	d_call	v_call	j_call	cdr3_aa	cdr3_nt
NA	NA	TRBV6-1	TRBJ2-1	CASSEGGRGNEQFF	TGTGCCAGCAGTGAGGGGGGGCGGGGCAATGAGCAGTTCTTC
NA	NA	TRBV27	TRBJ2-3	CASSEYGRGAPTDTQYF	TGTGCCAGCAGTGAATACGGTCGGGGAGCACCCACAGATACGCAGTATTTT
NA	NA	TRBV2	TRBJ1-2	CASSAPSIDGYTF	TGTGCCAGCAGTGCCCCCTCCATCGATGGCTACACCTTC
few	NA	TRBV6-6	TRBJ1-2	CASSYSGQYYGYTF	TGTGCCAGCAGTTACTCTGGGCAGTACTATGGCTACACCTTC
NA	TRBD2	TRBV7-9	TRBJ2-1	CASTSTSGGRDEQFF	TGTGCCAGCACCTCCACTAGCGGGGGTCGGGATGAGCAGTTCTTC
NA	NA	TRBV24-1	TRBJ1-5	CATTRPQHF	TGTGCCACCACTAGGCCCCAGCATTTT
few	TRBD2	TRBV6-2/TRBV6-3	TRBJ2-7	CASLGLAGERSSYEQYF	TGTGCCAGCCTCGGGCTAGCGGGGGAGAGGAGCTCCTACGAGCAGTACTTC
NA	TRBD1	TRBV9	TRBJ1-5	CASSKDRDKQPQHF	TGTGCCAGCAGCAAAGACAGGGACAAACAGCCCCAGCATTTT
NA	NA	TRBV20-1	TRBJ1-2	CSSSQANYGYTF	TGCAGTAGTAGCCAAGCTAACTATGGCTACACCTTC
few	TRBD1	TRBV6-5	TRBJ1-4	CASRGQLNEKLFF	TGTGCCAGCAGGGGACAGCTTAATGAAAAACTGTTTTTT
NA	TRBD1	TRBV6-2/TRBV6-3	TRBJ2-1	CASGDRGHREQFF	TGTGCCAGCGGGGACAGGGGGCACAGGGAGCAGTTCTTC
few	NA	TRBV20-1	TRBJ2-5	CSAREQGRQETQYF	TGCAGTGCTAGAGAACAGGGGAGGCAAGAGACCCAGTACTTC
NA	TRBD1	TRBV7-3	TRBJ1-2	CASSASTGNGYTF	TGTGCCAGCAGCGCGTCGACAGGGAATGGCTACACCTTC
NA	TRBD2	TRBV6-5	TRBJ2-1	CASSTTSGGVETQFF	TGTGCCAGCAGTACGACTAGCGGGGGCGTCGAGACTCAGTTCTTC
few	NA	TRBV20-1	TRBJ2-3	CSMGRHTDTQYF	TGCAGCATGGGGCGGCACACAGATACGCAGTATTTT
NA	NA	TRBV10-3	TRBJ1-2	CAIRGDTDYGYTF	TGTGCCATCAGAGGGGACACCGACTATGGCTACACCTTC
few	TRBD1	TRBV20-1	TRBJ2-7	CSARDAGQGDYEQYF	TGCAGTGCTAGAGATGCGGGACAGGGGGACTACGAGCAGTACTTC
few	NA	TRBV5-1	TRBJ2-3	CATRQGGDTDTQYF	TGCGCCACCAGGCAAGGGGGGGACACAGATACGCAGTATTTT
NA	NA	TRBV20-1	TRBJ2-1	CSARDAVSYNEQFF	TGCAGTGCTAGAGACGCAGTCTCCTACAATGAGCAGTTCTTC
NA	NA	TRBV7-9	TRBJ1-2	CASSSGLSGYTF	TGTGCCAGCAGCTCGGGACTTAGTGGCTACACCTTC
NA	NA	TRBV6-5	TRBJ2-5	CASSYGHRGVRETQYF	TGTGCCAGCAGTTACGGTCATCGCGGGGTGCGAGAGACCCAGTACTTC
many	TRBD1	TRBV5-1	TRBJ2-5	CASSLAGGLDREETQYF	TGCGCCAGCAGCTTGGCCGGGGGCTTGGACAGGGAAGAGACCCAGTACTTC
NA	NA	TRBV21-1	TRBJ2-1	CASSQDRDEVNEQFF	TGTGCCAGCAGCCAAGACAGGGACGAAGTCAATGAGCAGTTCTTC
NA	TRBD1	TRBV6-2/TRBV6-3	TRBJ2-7	CASSYRGQGYYEQYF	TGTGCCAGCAGTTACCGGGGACAGGGGTACTACGAGCAGTACTTC
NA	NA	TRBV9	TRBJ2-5	CASSAQSAGEQYF	TGTGCCAGCAGCGCCCAATCGGCTGGTGAGCAGTACTTC
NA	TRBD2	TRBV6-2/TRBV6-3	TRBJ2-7	CASSLVDRLAGYEQYF	TGTGCCAGCAGCCTCGTCGATAGGCTAGCGGGCTACGAGCAGTACTTC
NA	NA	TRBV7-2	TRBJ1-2	CASSLAGHGYTF	TGTGCCAGCAGCTTAGCGGGACATGGCTACACCTTC
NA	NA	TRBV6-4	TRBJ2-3	CASSGSAGGDTQYF	TGTGCCAGCAGTGGCTCGGCAGGCGGGGATACGCAGTATTTT
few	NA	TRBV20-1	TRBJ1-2	CSARRRGSYTF	TGCAGTGCGAGACGTCGGGGGAGCTACACCTTC
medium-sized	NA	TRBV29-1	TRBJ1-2	CSGQGSQDGYTF	TGCAGCGGCCAGGGGAGTCAGGATGGCTACACCTTC
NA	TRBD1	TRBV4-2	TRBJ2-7	CASSQTGTDSYEQYF	TGTGCCAGCAGCCAAACCGGGACAGACTCCTACGAGCAGTACTTC
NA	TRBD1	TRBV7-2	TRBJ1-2	CASSGQTGEGGYTF	TGTGCCAGCAGCGGGCAGACAGGGGAGGGTGGCTACACCTTC
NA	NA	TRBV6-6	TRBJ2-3	CATIDVCGTDTQYF	TGTGCCACTATAGATGTCTGTGGGACAGATACGCAGTATTTT
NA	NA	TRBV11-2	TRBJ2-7	CASSPYPRSGAGSYEQYF	TGTGCCAGCAGCCCTTACCCCCGATCAGGGGCGGGATCCTACGAGCAGTACTTC
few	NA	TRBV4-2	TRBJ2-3	CASSQVGRGVGTDTQYF	TGTGCCAGCAGCCAAGTGGGGCGTGGGGTAGGCACAGATACGCAGTATTTT
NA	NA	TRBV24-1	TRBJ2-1	CATSDLKLGGSSYNEQFF	TGTGCCACCAGTGATTTGAAGTTAGGCGGAAGCTCCTACAATGAGCAGTTCTTC
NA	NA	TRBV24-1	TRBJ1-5	CATSAATGLNQPQHF	TGTGCCACCAGTGCGGCCACAGGTCTTAATCAGCCCCAGCATTTT
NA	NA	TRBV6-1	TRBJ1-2	CASSEAGGRYGYTF	TGTGCCAGCAGTGAAGCGGGGGGCAGATACGGCTACACCTTC
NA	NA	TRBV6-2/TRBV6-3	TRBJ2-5	CASSYSLASVTQYF	TGTGCCAGCAGTTACTCGTTAGCCAGTGTAACCCAGTACTTC
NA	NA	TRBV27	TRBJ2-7	CASSSPTGRGEQYF	TGTGCCAGCAGTTCCCCGACAGGGAGGGGCGAGCAGTACTTC
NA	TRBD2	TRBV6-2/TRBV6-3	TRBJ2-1	CASRLAGRNEQFF	TGTGCCAGCAGATTAGCGGGAAGGAATGAGCAGTTCTTC
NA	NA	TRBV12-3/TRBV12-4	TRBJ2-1	CASRPNDEQFF	TGTGCCAGCAGACCAAACGATGAGCAGTTCTTC